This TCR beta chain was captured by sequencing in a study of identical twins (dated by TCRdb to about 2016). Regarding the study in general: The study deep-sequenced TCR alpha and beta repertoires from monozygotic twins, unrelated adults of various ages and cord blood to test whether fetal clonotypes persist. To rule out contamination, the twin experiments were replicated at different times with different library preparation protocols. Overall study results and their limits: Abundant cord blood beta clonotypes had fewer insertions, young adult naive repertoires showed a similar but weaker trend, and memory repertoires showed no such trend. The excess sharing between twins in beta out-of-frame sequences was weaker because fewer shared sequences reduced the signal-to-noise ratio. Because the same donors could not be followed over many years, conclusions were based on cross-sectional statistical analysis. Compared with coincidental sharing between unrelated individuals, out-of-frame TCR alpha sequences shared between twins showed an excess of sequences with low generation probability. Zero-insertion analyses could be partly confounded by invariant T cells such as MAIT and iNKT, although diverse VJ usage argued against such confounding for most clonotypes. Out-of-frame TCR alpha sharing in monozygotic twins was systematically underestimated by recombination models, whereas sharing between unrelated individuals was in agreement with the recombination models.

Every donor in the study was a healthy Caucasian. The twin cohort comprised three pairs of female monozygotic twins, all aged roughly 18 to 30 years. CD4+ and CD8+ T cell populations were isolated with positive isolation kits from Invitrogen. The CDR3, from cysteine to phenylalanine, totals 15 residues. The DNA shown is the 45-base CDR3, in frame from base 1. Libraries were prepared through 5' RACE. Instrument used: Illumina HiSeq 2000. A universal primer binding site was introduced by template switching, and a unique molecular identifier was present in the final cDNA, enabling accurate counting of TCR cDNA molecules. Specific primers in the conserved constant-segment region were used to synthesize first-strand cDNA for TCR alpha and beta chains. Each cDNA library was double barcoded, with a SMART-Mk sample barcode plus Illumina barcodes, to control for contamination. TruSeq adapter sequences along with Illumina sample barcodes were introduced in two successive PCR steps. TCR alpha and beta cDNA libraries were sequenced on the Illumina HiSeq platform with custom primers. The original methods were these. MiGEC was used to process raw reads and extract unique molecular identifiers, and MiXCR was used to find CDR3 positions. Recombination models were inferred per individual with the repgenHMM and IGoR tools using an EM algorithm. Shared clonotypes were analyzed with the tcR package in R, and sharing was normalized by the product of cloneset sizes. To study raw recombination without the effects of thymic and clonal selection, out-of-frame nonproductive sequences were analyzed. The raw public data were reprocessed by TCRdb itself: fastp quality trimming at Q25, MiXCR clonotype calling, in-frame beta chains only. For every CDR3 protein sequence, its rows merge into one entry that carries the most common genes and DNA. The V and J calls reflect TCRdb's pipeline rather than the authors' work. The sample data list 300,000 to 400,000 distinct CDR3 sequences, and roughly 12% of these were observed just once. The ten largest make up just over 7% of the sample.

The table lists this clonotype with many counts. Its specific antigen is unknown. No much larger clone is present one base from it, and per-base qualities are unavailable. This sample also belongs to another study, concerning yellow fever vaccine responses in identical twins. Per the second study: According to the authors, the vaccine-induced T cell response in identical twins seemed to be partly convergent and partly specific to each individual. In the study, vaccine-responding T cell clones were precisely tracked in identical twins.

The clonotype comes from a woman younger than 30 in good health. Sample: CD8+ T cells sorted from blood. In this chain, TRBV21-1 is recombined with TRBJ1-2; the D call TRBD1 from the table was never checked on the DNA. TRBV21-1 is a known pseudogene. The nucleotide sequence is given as TGTGCCAGCAGCAAAGTTCATGTGACAGGGGATGGCTACACCTTC. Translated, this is CASSKVHVTGDGYTF.